This T cell receptor beta chain was sequenced for a study of Ad26.COV2.S vaccination and SARS-CoV-2 variants. In the study overall: Enrolled in COV1001, the donor was in the Ad26.COV2.S trial arm, which received the vaccine.

The treatment is: some 19 received Ad26.COV2.S at low or high dose, single or two shots; roughly five received placebo; per-sample allocation not given. Specimens were obtained on day 63 following the first vaccine or placebo injection. The data were produced by immunoSEQ multiplex PCR, yet TCRdb's version contains in-frame clones alone and is incomplete. The table lists under 550,000 clones, around nine tenths of them singletons. The germline gives CDR1 SQVTM, CDR2 ANQGSEA. The CDR3 runs 12 residues. Trimming removed 5 bases from V and 7 bases from J, with 13 bases in between. Sequenced material: peripheral blood, taken in a trial of Ad26.COV2.S vaccine versus placebo. This sequence originates from a person between 18 and 59 years old who received the Ad26.COV2.S COVID-19 vaccine or a placebo. The V and J genes are TRBV29-1 and TRBJ2-3, with a weak D call TRBD1 (6 bases). For the CDR3, the DNA is TGCAGCGTTAGTTTGGGACAACATACGCAGTATTTT. This encodes CSVSLGQHTQYF.